Here is one T cell receptor (beta chain) with its context. The target antigen is unknown. Ahead of sequencing, the ViraFEST assay grew antigen-specific CD4+ T cells using viral peptide pools. Following an approximately ten-day culture, CD4+ T cells were purified. Neither prior SARS-CoV-2 infection nor positive nucleocapsid antibodies were present in the vaccine recipients. Replacing half the medium with IL-2 medium was done on days 3 and 7. Sequencing used immunoSEQ multiplex PCR; TCRdb keeps in-frame clones, though not all of them. The sample includes 30,000 to 35,000 clones, approximately 68% seen only once; the top ten take approximately 27%. The data derive from a study of vaccination effects on CD4 cells after COVID-19. This CDR3 contains 16 residues. Germline values: CDR1 SGHTA, CDR2 FQGNSA. V lost 5 bases and J lost 3; bases outside the gene matches: 9. Overall study results and limits: Clones of infection and vaccine origin contracted markedly late after vaccination. Only 1 of 255 vaccine-induced clones from healthy vaccinees cross-reacted with common cold coronaviruses.

Sequenced here: CD4+ T cells from PBMCs cultured with HCoV-229E spike peptides, sampled before COVID-19 vaccination. This TCR came from a human donor who received a COVID-19 vaccine. The chain is built from TRBV7-2 and TRBJ1-3; 8 bases are a match to TRBD1. CDR3: CASSPGGQASGNTIYF. Here the CDR3 DNA reads TGTGCCAGCAGCCCCGGGGGACAGGCAAGTGGAAACACCATATATTTT.